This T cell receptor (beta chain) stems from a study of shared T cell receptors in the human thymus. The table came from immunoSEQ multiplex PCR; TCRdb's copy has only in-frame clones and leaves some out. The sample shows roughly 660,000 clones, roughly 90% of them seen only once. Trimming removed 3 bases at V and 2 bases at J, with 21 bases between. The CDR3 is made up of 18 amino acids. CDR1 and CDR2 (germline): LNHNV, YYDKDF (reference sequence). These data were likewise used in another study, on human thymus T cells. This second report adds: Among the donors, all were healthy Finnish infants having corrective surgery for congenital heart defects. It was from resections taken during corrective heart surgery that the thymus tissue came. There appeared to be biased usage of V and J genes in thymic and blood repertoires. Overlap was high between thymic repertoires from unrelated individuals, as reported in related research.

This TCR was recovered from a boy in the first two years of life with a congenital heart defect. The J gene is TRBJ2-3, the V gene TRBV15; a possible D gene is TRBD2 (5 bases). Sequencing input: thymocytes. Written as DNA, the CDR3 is TGTGCCACCAGCAGGATCTATTCGAAGCTACTAGTCACAGATACGCAGTATTTT. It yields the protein CATSRIYSKLLVTDTQYF.